These 16 T cell receptor beta chains came from one sample sequenced in a study of cytomegalovirus exposure and HLA in healthy donors. The PCR made use of 60 Vbeta and 13 Jbeta primers. Profiling relied on immunoSEQ multiplex PCR, and the TCRdb table lists in-frame clones only, not all of them. This sample yields over 100,000 clones, of which 70% are seen a single time; 8.5% to 9.5% belongs to the top ten. Sequencing used PBMCs. The receptors here all came from a man aged 30 to 45 in good health and CMV-seropositive.

The rearrangement joins TRBV13 to TRBJ2-3; the D gene is possibly TRBD1 (5 bases). CDR1 and CDR2 from the germline V gene are PRHDT and FYEKMQ (reference sequence). V lost 5 bases, J lost 4 bases, and 13 bases lay in between. The length of the CDR3 is 14 residues. The CDR3, as DNA: TGTGCCAGCAGCAGCAGGGAAGGTTCAGATACGCAGTATTTT. It codes for CASSSREGSDTQYF.

This clone was seen only a few times. The V call is TRBV5-4, the J call TRBJ2-3, with 15 bases fitting TRBD2. The J segment lost 0 bases and the V segment lost 4 bases, leaving 6 bases of the junction unmatched. CDR1 and CDR2 from the germline V gene are SGHNT and YYREEE (reference sequence). CDR3 length: 18 amino acids. The CDR3 sequence: CASSRWTSGGASTDTQYF. CDR3 coding DNA: TGTGCCAGCAGCCGTTGGACTAGCGGGGGGGCGAGCACAGATACGCAGTATTTT.

There are a few counts of this clone. The chain uses TRBV7-9 and TRBJ2-3, with 11 bases matching TRBD2. This CDR3 region has 13 residues. The V segment lost 9 bases and the J segment 9 bases; nucleotides outside the gene matches: 8. Germline V gives CDR1 SEHNR, CDR2 FQNEAQ (reference sequence). CDR3 residues: CASVAGGPSTQYF. CDR3 DNA: TGTGCCAGTGTAGCGGGGGGGCCTAGCACGCAGTATTTT.

This clone was detected only once. This chain uses TRBV7-2 with TRBJ2-5, with D possibly matching TRBD1 (6 bases). Germline CDR1 is SGHTA and CDR2 is FQGNSA. Trimming cost V 1 base and J 4 bases, with 10 bases left between them. There are 14 residues in the CDR3. This CDR3 reads CASSLGPRGETQYF. The CDR3 nucleotides read TGTGCCAGCAGCTTAGGACCCAGGGGAGAGACCCAGTACTTC.

The rearrangement uses TRBV5-6 and TRBJ1-2; D may be TRBD1 (5 bases). This CDR3 has 16 amino acids. Germline values: CDR1 SGHDT, CDR2 YYEEEE. With 4 bases removed from V and 2 bases from J, the gap between germline ends came to 18 bases. The CDR3: CASSPGLGTSNYGYTF. CDR3 nucleotides: TGTGCCAGCAGCCCGGGACTCGGGACTTCGAACTATGGCTACACCTTC.

The chain carries TRBV18 and TRBJ1-1, with D possibly matching TRBD1 (5 bases). Germline lookup yields CDR1 KGHSH and CDR2 LQKENI. Trimming pared 6 bases from V and 2 bases from J, leaving 10 bases between. The CDR3 has 13 amino acids. The CDR3 sequence: CASSGGGNTEAFF. CDR3 nucleotide sequence: TGTGCCAGCTCTGGGGGGGGAAACACTGAAGCTTTCTTT.

The CDR3 loop is CASSGLAGGGESEQYF. CDR3 in DNA: TGTGCCAGTAGCGGACTAGCGGGGGGCGGTGAATCCGAGCAGTACTTC. The chain has TRBV19 and TRBJ2-7; 14 bases map to TRBD2. Per germline, CDR1 LNHDA and CDR2 SQIVND (reference sequence). The V gene end was trimmed by 6 bases and the J gene end by 6 bases; junction bases not matched to a gene: 10. There are 16 residues in the CDR3.

The rearrangement uses TRBV20-1 and TRBJ1-1, with D possibly TRBD1 on 6 matching bases. Germline V gene lookup returns CDR1 DFQATT and CDR2 SNEGSKA (reference sequence). The CDR3 runs to 11 residues. Trimming pared 4 bases from V and 4 bases from J, leaving 7 bases between. This CDR3 reads CSAKGGTEAFF. The CDR3 DNA reads as TGCAGTGCTAAAGGGGGCACTGAAGCTTTCTTT.

CDR3 loop: CASSDPGFSDQPQHF. The CDR3 DNA sequence: TGTGCCAGCAGTGATCCGGGGTTCTCGGATCAGCCCCAGCATTTT. V gene TRBV2 combines with J gene TRBJ1-5; D is undetermined. Trimming removed 3 bases from V and 5 bases from J, with 14 bases in between. Germline CDR1 is SNHLY and CDR2 is FYNNEI. The CDR3 is made up of 15 amino acids.

The chain is built from TRBV10-3 and TRBJ1-6, with D hard to call. The CDR3 is 16 residues long. The V gene lost 7 bases and the J gene lost 8 bases, with 21 bases spanning the gap. Looked up from germline, CDR1 is ENHRY and CDR2 is SYGVKD. The chain's CDR3 is CAIKNHQALVDSPLHF. In DNA, the CDR3 is TGTGCCATCAAGAATCACCAAGCCCTAGTGGATTCACCCCTCCACTTT.

This clone was found a few times. The genes are TRBV9 and TRBJ2-2; 8 positions match TRBD1. Germline V lookup: CDR1 SGDLS, CDR2 YYNGEE. Germline trimming cut 4 bases from V and 3 bases from J; bases unmatched to any gene: 5. CDR3 length equals 15 residues. This chain's CDR3 is CASSTRQGHTGELFF. CDR3 nucleotide sequence: TGTGCCAGCAGCACCCGACAGGGGCACACCGGGGAGCTGTTTTTT.

This rearrangement joins TRBV19 to TRBJ2-4, with a possible D match to TRBD2 (5 bases). Germline CDR1 and CDR2: LNHDA and SQIVND (reference sequence). V lost 6 bases and J lost 6, with 15 bases in between. The CDR3 consists of 14 residues. The chain's CDR3 is CASRGSGKINIQYF. The CDR3 DNA reads as TGTGCCAGTAGGGGTTCCGGGAAGATAAACATTCAGTACTTC.

In this sample, this clone turned up once. The V call is TRBV4-3, the J call TRBJ2-1; TRBD2 matches at 9 bases. Germline V gene lookup returns CDR1 LGHNA and CDR2 YSLEER. The CDR3 length is 15 residues. J was trimmed by 6 bases and V by 4 bases; bases with no gene match: 7. CDR3 residues: CASSRGTSPRNEQFF. CDR3 bases: TGCGCCAGCAGCCGAGGGACTAGCCCGCGCAATGAGCAGTTCTTC.

This sequence joins TRBV7-9 and TRBJ2-6, with 9 bases lining up with TRBD1. The CDR3 is made up of 19 amino acids. V trimming: 2 bases; J trimming: 0 bases; junction bases outside the gene matches: 8. Germline V CDR1 and CDR2: SEHNR, FQNEAQ (reference sequence). The CDR3: CASSLNPRTGDSGANVLTF. Here the CDR3 DNA reads TGTGCCAGCAGCTTAAACCCACGGACAGGGGACTCTGGGGCCAACGTCCTGACTTTC.

The chain combines TRBV5-1 with TRBJ1-4; possibly TRBD1 for D (6 bases). V was clipped by 4 bases and J by 7 bases, with 17 bases between them. The CDR3 consists of 15 residues. The germline gives CDR1 SGHRS, CDR2 YFSETQ. CDR3 DNA sequence: TGCGCCAGCAGCGCGTACAGGGACACAAGTGAAAAACTGTTTTTT. Translation gives CASSAYRDTSEKLFF.

The chain uses TRBV18 and TRBJ1-5, with 8 bases lining up with TRBD1. The CDR3 length is 16 residues. V was pared by 5 bases and J by 1 base, with 7 bases of the junction left unmatched. Germline-derived CDR1 and CDR2 are KGHSH and LQKENI. CDR3 in amino acids: CASSTTGGGSNQPQHF. The CDR3 nucleotides read TGTGCCAGCTCAACCACAGGGGGGGGGAGCAATCAGCCCCAGCATTTT.